The clone carrying this TCR beta chain showed up just a few times. Stable disease denoted Graves' hyperthyroidism without ophthalmopathy progression within 18 months. This record belongs to a study of T cells in Graves' hyperthyroidism and ophthalmopathy. RNA transcripts gave rise to amplified TCR beta CDR3 regions. First-round RT-PCR of the TCR CDR3 relied on the HTBI primer set. TCRdb re-derived calls from the multiplex PCR reads in MiXCR, one entry per CDR3 protein. The table records fewer than 700,000 distinct CDR3 sequences, about 17% of them present only once. V was clipped by 6 bases and J by 8 bases, with 16 bases between them. CDR1 SNHLY and CDR2 FYNNEI come from the germline V gene. The CDR3 covers 13 residues.

The material sequenced was blood. The chain has TRBV2 and TRBJ1-2; TRBD1 is a possible D gene (6 bases). This TCR derives from a woman in her thirties with Graves' hyperthyroidism. CDR3 loop: CASRTDTGQGYTF. CDR3 sequence (DNA): TGTGCCAGCAGGACCGATACAGGGCAGGGCTACACCTTC.